These 8 T cell receptor beta chains were sequenced from one sample in a study of CD4 T cells in relation to SARS-CoV-2 and coronaviruses. Profiling relied on immunoSEQ multiplex PCR, and the TCRdb table lists in-frame clones only, not all of them. The data contain around 20,000 clones, 65% to 70% of them singletons. CD4+ T cells from unexposed donors were obtained before the COVID-19 pandemic (2011-2018). Isolation of CD4+ T cells took place after roughly nine days in culture. These TCRs are of unknown antigen specificity. Sequenced material: CD4+ T cells from PBMCs, cultured in vitro. The receptors were gathered from a human donor in good health.

The chain links TRBV5-1 to TRBJ2-7, with a tentative D call TRBD1 (6 bases). Germline values: CDR1 SGHRS, CDR2 YFSETQ. The CDR3 is made up of 15 amino acids. The germline V and J ends were trimmed by 4 bases and 2 bases, with 16 bases remaining between them. This CDR3 reads CASSPRTVNTYEQYF. The DNA of the CDR3 is TGCGCCAGCAGCCCCCGGACAGTCAATACCTACGAGCAGTACTTC. Looking up the rest from reference TRBV5-1 and TRBJ2-7 gives the full variable domain: KAGVTQTPRYLIKTRGQQVTLSCSPISGHRSVSWYQQTPGQGLQFLFEYFSETQRNKGNFPGRFSGRQFSNSRSEMNVSTLELGDSALYLCASSPRTVNTYEQYFGPGTRLTVT.

This chain connects TRBV21-1 to TRBJ2-2; TRBD1 reflects the table's D call only, with no check against the DNA. TRBV21-1 is a pseudogene locus. The CDR3 consists of 16 residues. CDR3 residues: CASSKVDRGSTGELFF. The DNA of the CDR3 is TGTGCCAGCAGCAAAGTGGACAGGGGCAGCACCGGGGAGCTGTTTTTT.

The V and J genes are TRBV5-1 and TRBJ2-3; 9 positions agree with TRBD2. The CDR3 runs 18 residues. The ends lost 3 bases at V and 1 base at J; junction bases unmatched: 12. Germline values: CDR1 SGHRS, CDR2 YFSETQ. CDR3 DNA: TGCGCCAGCAGCTCGGGACTAGCCTTCCTTCGAGGCACAGATACGCAGTATTTT. Its translation is CASSSGLAFLRGTDTQYF.

The V call is TRBV5-1, the J call TRBJ2-7; 7 bases fit TRBD2. This CDR3 contains 14 residues. J was trimmed by 5 bases and V by 2 bases; bases with no gene match: 7. Germline V gene sequence: CDR1 SGHRS, CDR2 YFSETQ. CDR3 nucleotide sequence: TGCGCCAGCAGCTTAAGCGGGAACTACGACGAGCAGTACTTC. Translated: CASSLSGNYDEQYF. Based on the CDR3 plus reference TRBV5-1 and TRBJ2-7, the full variable domain is KAGVTQTPRYLIKTRGQQVTLSCSPISGHRSVSWYQQTPGQGLQFLFEYFSETQRNKGNFPGRFSGRQFSNSRSEMNVSTLELGDSALYLCASSLSGNYDEQYFGPGTRLTVT.

V usage is TRBV6-5 and J usage is TRBJ1-2; D is perhaps TRBD1 (6 bases). Deletions cut 5 bases from V and 5 bases from J, with 18 bases between. The CDR3 is made up of 15 amino acids. Germline V lookup: CDR1 MNHEY, CDR2 SVGAGI. CDR3 amino acids: CASSNQQDSLYGYTF. Here the CDR3 DNA reads TGTGCCAGCAGTAACCAGCAGGACAGCCTTTATGGCTACACCTTC.

This chain links TRBV7-2 with TRBJ2-3, with D possibly matching TRBD2 (6 bases). This CDR3 spans 13 amino acids. V lost 5 bases to trimming and J lost 4 bases, with 10 bases between them. Germline V gives CDR1 SGHTA, CDR2 FQGNSA. The CDR3 DNA reads TGTGCCAGCAGCCCTCCGGGGGCAGATACGCAGTATTTT. Amino acids: CASSPPGADTQYF.

The V gene is TRBV5-1, the J gene TRBJ2-6, with TRBD1 matching 7 bases. There are 19 residues in the CDR3. Trimming cost V 0 bases and J 0 bases; bases outside gene matches: 9. CDR1 is SGHRS, CDR2 YFSETQ, per germline. CDR3 coding DNA: TGCGCCAGCAGCTTGGCCCCGACAGGGTTGGGCTCTGGGGCCAACGTCCTGACTTTC. Its translation is CASSLAPTGLGSGANVLTF.

The chain uses TRBV19 and TRBJ2-1; 11 positions agree with TRBD2. The CDR3 contains 16 residues. The junction had 9 bases not matched to a gene; V was cut back by 3 bases and J by 8 bases. Per the germline V gene, CDR1 is LNHDA and CDR2 is SQIVND (reference sequence). The CDR3 spells CASSMGGTSGWHEQFF. CDR3 nucleotide sequence: TGTGCCAGTAGTATGGGCGGGACTAGCGGATGGCATGAGCAGTTCTTC.